Listed here are 21 T cell receptor beta chains from one sample, sequenced in a study of blood T cell repertoires in COVID-19. Produced via immunoSEQ multiplex PCR; TCRdb's table is partial and in-frame only. The sample has around 210,000 clones, around nine tenths seen once. Input material: peripheral blood. These receptors were obtained from a man aged 45-65 years with COVID-19, enrolled during active disease.

This clone showed up just once. V usage is TRBV11-2 and J usage is TRBJ2-1, with no clear D. V lost 6 bases and J 12 bases, leaving 12 bases between the germline ends. This CDR3 is 11 amino acids long. The germline CDR1 and CDR2 sequences are SGHAT and FQNNGV. In nucleotides, the CDR3 is TGTGCCAGCAGTACGAGCCTTGGGCAGTTCTTC. This gives the protein CASSTSLGQFF.

The chain couples TRBV28 to TRBJ1-2; D remains ambiguous. In germline, CDR1 is MDHEN, CDR2 SYDVKM. V lost 8 bases and J 3 bases, leaving 13 bases between the germline ends. This CDR3 is built from 13 residues. The CDR3 here is CASRRAGDYGYTF. The CDR3 nucleotides are TGTGCCAGCCGACGCGCGGGTGACTATGGCTACACCTTC.

The chain employs TRBV27 and TRBJ1-3; no clear D gene. Germline CDR1 reads MNHEY; CDR2 reads SMNVEV (reference sequence). This CDR3 has 17 amino acids. The V end lost 5 bases, the J end lost 0 bases, and 17 bases lay between the germline ends. CDR3 loop: CASSRLQPQSSGNTIYF. DNA for the CDR3: TGTGCCAGCAGTCGTCTACAGCCACAGAGCTCTGGAAACACCATATATTTT.

The chain carries TRBV29-1 and TRBJ2-1; 10 bases fit TRBD2. The V gene's germline CDR1 is SQVTM and CDR2 ANQGSEA. Trimming took 6 bases from V and 7 from J; bases not matched to a gene: 3. The CDR3 is 12 residues long. CDR3 in amino acids: CSVASGRNEQFF. Here the CDR3 DNA reads TGCAGCGTGGCTAGCGGGAGAAATGAGCAGTTCTTC.

V is TRBV30 and J is TRBJ1-2; no clear D. V lost 5 bases to trimming and J lost 0 bases, with 7 bases between them. This CDR3 is built from 12 residues. CDR1 GTSNPN and CDR2 SVGIG come from the germline V gene (reference sequence). CDR3 protein: CAWEHANYGYTF. CDR3 DNA sequence: TGTGCCTGGGAACATGCTAACTATGGCTACACCTTC.

The V and J genes are TRBV2 and TRBJ2-3; 14 bases line up with TRBD2. The CDR3 length is 18 residues. Germline CDR1 SNHLY, CDR2 FYNNEI. Trimming took 5 bases from V and 4 from J; bases not matched to a gene: 11. CDR3 protein: CASSSMVGTSGRADTQYF. Written as DNA, the CDR3 is TGTGCCAGCAGTAGCATGGTCGGGACTAGCGGGAGAGCAGATACGCAGTATTTT.

This sequence joins TRBV28 and TRBJ1-4; TRBD1 matches 8 bases. Germline V gene data show CDR1 as MDHEN and CDR2 as SYDVKM. The CDR3 has 12 residues. V was pared by 10 bases and J by 8 bases, with 6 bases of the junction left unmatched. CDR3 DNA sequence: TGTGCCACCAGGACAGGGTTCGAAAAACTGTTTTTT. Amino acids: CATRTGFEKLFF.

The genes are TRBV4-3 and TRBJ1-1; 8 bases fit TRBD1. The CDR3 length is 14 residues. V lost 3 bases, J lost 4 bases, and 4 bases stayed unmatched. The germline CDR1 and CDR2 sequences are LGHNA and YSLEER. Here the CDR3 reads CASSQDTGGTEAFF. The DNA for the CDR3 is TGCGCCAGCAGCCAGGACACAGGGGGCACTGAAGCTTTCTTT.

Note on this clone: At one end, the junction sequence differs from germline, possibly due to a read error. The chain combines TRBV27 with TRBJ2-7; D possibly corresponds to TRBD2 (5 bases). The CDR3 has 13 amino acids. CDR1 and CDR2 from the germline V gene are MNHEY and SMNVEV (reference sequence). The CDR3 bases are TGTGCCAGCAGTTCGGATGTTCAGCTAGGCCTAGCCTTC. This codes for CASSSDVQLGLAF.

The V call is TRBV6-5, the J call TRBJ2-7, with 9 bases that match TRBD1. The trim removed 0 bases at V and 0 bases at J, leaving 3 bases unmatched. CDR1 and CDR2 from the germline V gene are MNHEY and SVGAGI. The CDR3 spans 16 residues. As DNA, the CDR3 is TGTGCCAGCAGTTACTCGCGGACAGGGGACTCCTACGAGCAGTACTTC. Amino acid sequence: CASSYSRTGDSYEQYF.

The chain carries TRBV5-4 and TRBJ2-2; 8 nucleotides match TRBD1. Germline CDR1 reads SGHNT; CDR2 reads YYREEE (reference sequence). With 2 bases clipped from V and 5 bases from J, the junction kept 8 bases outside the gene matches. The CDR3 length is 16 residues. CDR3 DNA: TGTGCCAGCAGCTTTCAGCAGGGGGCAGGGACCGGGGAGCTGTTTTTT. Encoded protein: CASSFQQGAGTGELFF.

V gene TRBV25-1 combines with J gene TRBJ1-2; D is undetermined. CDR1 and CDR2 from the germline V gene are MGHDK and SYGVNS. CDR3 length equals 15 residues. V was cut by 5 bases and J by 3 bases, with 16 bases left in between. The chain's CDR3 is CASSSIGSGDYGYTF. DNA of the CDR3: TGTGCCAGCAGTTCCATTGGGTCGGGTGACTATGGCTACACCTTC.

The rearrangement joins TRBV7-8 to TRBJ2-3; 7 nucleotides align to TRBD1. The CDR3 sequence is 15 residues long. The germline V gene has CDR1 SGHVS and CDR2 FQNEAQ. The V segment lost 6 bases and the J segment 3 bases; nucleotides outside the gene matches: 9. CDR3 nucleotides: TGTGCCAGCAGACGGAGACAGGGAAGTACAGATACGCAGTATTTT. Residues: CASRRRQGSTDTQYF. The whole variable domain, filled in from reference TRBV7-8 and TRBJ2-3, reads GAGVSQSPRYKVAKRGQDVALRCDPISGHVSLFWYQQALGQGPEFLTYFQNEAQLDKSGLPSDRFFAERPEGSVSTLKIQRTQQEDSAVYLCASRRRQGSTDTQYFGPGTRLTVL.

This clone appeared a single time. V and J are TRBV2 and TRBJ2-2, with 8 bases identical to TRBD2. The V and J ends lost 6 bases and 0 bases, in that order; junction bases with no gene match: 3. CDR1 SNHLY and CDR2 FYNNEI come from the germline V gene. CDR3 length: 15 residues. The CDR3 here is CASSAAGANTGELFF. The CDR3 nucleotides read TGTGCCAGCAGCGCAGCGGGAGCGAACACCGGGGAGCTGTTTTTT.

This clone has a single count. The chain recombines TRBV6-5 with TRBJ2-5; 8 bases are a match to TRBD1. The CDR3 consists of 13 residues. Losses at the gene ends were 6 bases for V and 2 bases for J; bases not matched to a gene: 2. The germline CDR1 and CDR2 sequences are MNHEY and SVGAGI. As DNA, the CDR3 is TGTGCCAGCAGCTGGGACAGGCAAGAGACCCAGTACTTC. Its translation: CASSWDRQETQYF.

The rearrangement joins TRBV5-1 to TRBJ2-2; TRBD1 matches at 7 bases. Germline-derived CDR1 and CDR2 are SGHRS and YFSETQ. The junction had 5 bases not matched to a gene; V was cut back by 4 bases and J by 5 bases. This CDR3 region has 14 residues. CDR3 nucleotides: TGCGCCAGCAGCCTCAAACAGGGGACCGGGGAGCTGTTTTTT. It translates to CASSLKQGTGELFF.

This chain joins TRBV5-8 and TRBJ2-5; 8 bases fit TRBD1. The V segment lost 4 bases and the J segment 5 bases; nucleotides outside the gene matches: 4. The CDR3 runs to 13 residues. The germline V gene encodes CDR1 SGHTS and CDR2 YDEGEE. The CDR3: CASSRGQGETQYF. DNA of the CDR3: TGTGCCAGCAGCCGCGGACAGGGTGAGACCCAGTACTTC.

The V and J genes are TRBV9 and TRBJ2-2; 7 positions match TRBD2. V was pared by 0 bases and J by 2 bases, with 7 bases of the junction left unmatched. Germline V gene sequence: CDR1 SGDLS, CDR2 YYNGEE. The CDR3 loop spans 17 amino acids. This CDR3 reads CASSVVPAGANTGELFF. Written as DNA, the CDR3 is TGTGCCAGCAGCGTAGTACCGGCGGGAGCTAACACCGGGGAGCTGTTTTTT.

The chain uses TRBV28 and TRBJ2-7; the D gene is possibly TRBD1 (5 bases). The CDR3 has 16 amino acids. CDR1 is MDHEN, CDR2 SYDVKM, per germline. V lost 6 bases and J 0 bases, leaving 18 bases between the germline ends. As DNA, the CDR3 is TGTGCCAGCAGGCAACACTTCACAGGAACCTCCTACGAGCAGTACTTC. Translating gives CASRQHFTGTSYEQYF.

The V gene is TRBV27, the J gene TRBJ2-5, with TRBD2 matching over 8 bases. This CDR3 is built from 15 residues. Germline CDR1 reads MNHEY; CDR2 reads SMNVEV (reference sequence). Unmatched junction bases numbered 8, after V lost 3 bases and J lost 5 bases. The CDR3 nucleotides are TGTGCCAGCAGTTTTTTCGGGAGGGCCGGGGAGACCCAGTACTTC. It translates to CASSFFGRAGETQYF.

About this clone: Other nucleotide sequences in the sample specify the same CDR3. The chain couples TRBV19 to TRBJ2-7, with 9 nucleotides matching TRBD1. With V trimmed by 3 bases and J by 1 base, 1 base remained unmatched. Germline lookup yields CDR1 LNHDA and CDR2 SQIVND (reference sequence). The CDR3 runs 14 residues. DNA for the CDR3: TGTGCCAGTAGTATCGGGACAGGGTCCTACGAGCAGTACTTC. The encoded protein is CASSIGTGSYEQYF. Filled out from reference TRBV19 and TRBJ2-7, the complete variable domain reads DGGITQSPKYLFRKEGQNVTLSCEQNLNHDAMYWYRQDPGQGLRLIYYSQIVNDFQKGDIAEGYSVSREKKESFPLTVTSAQKNPTAFYLCASSIGTGSYEQYFGPGTRLTVT.